One and the same sample provided the 20 T cell receptor beta chains below, sequenced in a study of blood T cells in healthy people across ages. Primed by a sample-barcoded 5' primer and a J-beta primer mix, a second PCR proceeded for about 7 to 12 cycles. TCRdb used MiXCR to reprocess the 5' RACE reads, holding one entry per CDR3 protein. The sample includes about 840,000 distinct CDR3 sequences, 25% to 35% of them seen just once. These data were also filed under a second study, of T cells of mothers and their children.

The sequencing sample was made of blood. Every receptor here comes from a woman between 40 and 50 years old in good health.

V gene TRBV7-2 combines with J gene TRBJ1-5, with D perhaps TRBD1 (6 bases). Trimming pared 2 bases from V and 3 bases from J, leaving 11 bases between. Per the germline V gene, CDR1 is SGHTA and CDR2 is FQGNSA. This CDR3 spans 15 amino acids. The CDR3 sequence: CASSLWAGVNQPQHF. CDR3 DNA: TGTGCCAGCAGCTTATGGGCAGGGGTCAATCAGCCCCAGCATTTT.

The chain combines TRBV12-3 or TRBV12-4 with TRBJ2-5; possible D gene TRBD2, 5 bases. This CDR3 has 13 amino acids. Trimming left V 5 bases short and J 11 bases short, with 18 bases between. The CDR3 sequence: CASSHTRENEQYF. CDR3 DNA: TGTGCCAGCAGTCATACTAGGGAGAATGAGCAGTACTTC.

There are a few counts of this clonotype. This rearrangement joins TRBV7-6 to TRBJ2-1, with 10 positions matching TRBD1. V gave up 9 bases and J gave up 4 bases; unmatched junction bases: 9. The CDR3 is 15 amino acids. CDR1 and CDR2 (germline): SGHVS, FNYEAQ. The CDR3 DNA follows: TGTGCCAGTAGCCCTCGGGGACAGGGGTACAATGAGCAGTTCTTC. Residues: CASSPRGQGYNEQFF.

V gene TRBV11-2 combines with J gene TRBJ2-2, with 8 bases that match TRBD1. Germline V CDR1 and CDR2: SGHAT, FQNNGV. CDR3 size: 17 residues. Trimming cost V 5 bases and J 3 bases; bases outside gene matches: 11. CDR3 coding DNA: TGTGCCAGCAGCGATAGCCCGGACAGGGCGGACACCGGGGAGCTGTTTTTT. Its translation: CASSDSPDRADTGELFF.

The chain uses TRBV21-1 and TRBJ2-3. TRBV21-1 is an annotated pseudogene. The CDR3 totals 19 residues. The CDR3 coding sequence is TGTGCCAGCAGCAAAGTCGCGGTGTTGTACAACCTGAGCACAGATACGCAGTATTTT. As protein: CASSKVAVLYNLSTDTQYF.

This chain uses TRBV12-3 or TRBV12-4 with TRBJ1-1; D is perhaps TRBD1 (5 bases). V was shortened by 6 bases and J by 0 bases, with 11 bases between the two germline ends. The length of the CDR3 is 14 residues. DNA of the CDR3: TGTGCCAGCAGGCGCGGACAAGTGAACACTGAAGCTTTCTTT. Its protein product is CASRRGQVNTEAFF.

The chain couples TRBV7-2 to TRBJ2-5; 15 nucleotides match TRBD2. V trimming: 4 bases; J trimming: 6 bases; junction bases outside the gene matches: 12. This CDR3 has 18 amino acids. CDR1 and CDR2 (germline): SGHTA, FQGNSA. The CDR3: CASSSRTSGRADGKTQYF. In nucleotides, the CDR3 is TGTGCCAGCAGCTCCCGGACTAGCGGGAGGGCCGATGGAAAGACCCAGTACTTC.

In its sample, this clonotype was seen many times. The chain recombines TRBV28 with TRBJ1-2; 9 nucleotides line up with TRBD1. Germline V gene lookup returns CDR1 MDHEN and CDR2 SYDVKM. The CDR3 runs 14 residues. The ends lost 7 bases at V and 0 bases at J; junction bases unmatched: 3. For the CDR3, the DNA is TGTGCCAGCAACCGGGACAGGGCTAACTATGGCTACACCTTC. Amino acids: CASNRDRANYGYTF.

Many counts were recorded for this clonotype. This chain connects TRBV11-2 to TRBJ1-2; 8 bases fit TRBD1. The CDR3 spans 14 residues. The trim removed 10 bases at V and 5 bases at J, leaving 12 bases unmatched. CDR1 is SGHAT and CDR2 is FQNNGV in the germline V gene. The CDR3: CATLPGGRFYGYTF. CDR3 nucleotide sequence: TGTGCCACCCTGCCAGGGGGCCGTTTTTATGGCTACACCTTC.

This clonotype was observed at least ten times. The chain links TRBV6-4 to TRBJ2-3, with 9 bases identical to TRBD1. The CDR3 is 14 residues long. V was clipped by 4 bases and J by 1 base; unmatched bases: 0. In germline, CDR1 is MRHNA, CDR2 SNTAGT. CDR3 nucleotides: TGTGCCAGCAGTGGGACAGGGGGCACAGATACGCAGTATTTT. It translates to CASSGTGGTDTQYF.

Many counts were recorded for this clonotype. The chain joins TRBV29-1 to TRBJ2-7; tentatively, D is TRBD1 (5 bases). This CDR3 comprises 11 residues. V lost 4 bases to trimming and J lost 4 bases, with 8 bases between them. The germline V gene encodes CDR1 SQVTM and CDR2 ANQGSEA. DNA of the CDR3: TGCAGCGTTGTGTCAGGGTACGAGCAGTACTTC. This gives the protein CSVVSGYEQYF.

On this clonotype itself: A much larger clone lies one base from this, so it may be a read error. The chain joins TRBV20-1 to TRBJ2-1; the D call may be TRBD1 or TRBD2 (5 bases each). The CDR3 has 15 residues. Germline assignment: CDR1 DFQATT and CDR2 SNEGSKA (reference sequence). The CDR3 DNA sequence: TGCAGTGCTGGGACGGGGTCTAGCTCCTACAGTGAGCAGTTCTTC. Protein sequence: CSAGTGSSSYSEQFF.

This clonotype has a count of ten or more. This chain's CDR3 is CASSLSGGLQETQYF. The CDR3, as DNA: TGTGCCAGCAGCTTAAGCGGGGGGCTTCAAGAGACCCAGTACTTC. The V call is TRBV7-3, the J call TRBJ2-5, with 8 bases lining up with TRBD2. Germline V gene data show CDR1 as SGHTA and CDR2 as FQGTGA. The CDR3 is made up of 15 amino acids. V lost 1 base to trimming and J lost 2 bases; unmatched junction nucleotides: 3.

The sample holds a few counts of this clonotype. This chain connects TRBV5-6 to TRBJ2-1, with D perhaps matching TRBD2 (7 bases). Between the trimmed V and J ends, which lost 3 bases and 6 bases, there was a span of 16 bases. This CDR3 is built from 15 residues. CDR1 and CDR2 from the germline V gene are SGHDT and YYEEEE. In DNA form, the CDR3 reads TGTGCCAGCAGCTCCTCCTTCCGGGGGGCCAATGAGCAGTTCTTC. It is translated as CASSSSFRGANEQFF.

This clonotype was seen only a few times. J is TRBJ2-1 and V is TRBV20-1; a weak D match, TRBD1 (6 bases). This CDR3 has 15 amino acids. Looked up from germline, CDR1 is DFQATT and CDR2 is SNEGSKA (reference sequence). The germline V and J ends were trimmed by 2 bases and 5 bases, with 16 bases remaining between them. CDR3: CSARSFGDTHNEQFF. CDR3 in DNA: TGCAGTGCTAGATCGTTCGGGGACACACACAATGAGCAGTTCTTC.

As for this clonotype: The junction and the germline gene differ at one end; a read error may be behind it. The chain joins TRBV7-8 to TRBJ1-2, with D uncertain. The CDR3 contains 13 residues. Germline loops: CDR1 SGHVS, CDR2 FQNEAQ. DNA of the CDR3: TGTGCCTGCAGCTTAGTAACCGGGTATGGCTACACCTTC. It is translated as CACSLVTGYGYTF.

The chain employs TRBV7-2 and TRBJ1-4, with unresolved D. V was clipped by 0 bases and J by 10 bases, with 9 bases between them. Per germline, CDR1 SGHTA and CDR2 FQGNSA. CDR3 length equals 13 residues. CDR3 protein: CASSLARRGKLFF. The CDR3 bases are TGTGCCAGCAGCTTAGCGAGGCGGGGAAAACTGTTTTTT.

The count of this clonotype is one. The V and J genes are TRBV28 and TRBJ2-7, with 8 bases identical to TRBD2. Per the germline V gene, CDR1 is MDHEN and CDR2 is SYDVKM. Trimming at V came to 7 bases and at J to 3 bases, leaving 14 bases not matched to a gene. The CDR3 contains 16 residues. The CDR3 reads CASKPGGGVRGYEQYF. The CDR3 nucleotides are TGTGCCAGCAAGCCGGGAGGGGGGGTCCGGGGCTACGAGCAGTACTTC.

Remarks on this clonotype: The junction shows a germline mismatch at one end, possibly a read error. V and J are TRBV7-3 and TRBJ1-2; D uncertain. Germline V gives CDR1 SGHTA, CDR2 FQGTGA. CDR3 length: 15 residues. The chain's CDR3 is CASSLNNGPNYDYTF. CDR3 sequence (DNA): TGTGCCAGCAGCTTAAATAACGGCCCTAACTATGACTACACCTTC.

This chain joins TRBV9 and TRBJ2-5; 10 bases align to TRBD1. This CDR3 is built from 16 residues. The germline V gene has CDR1 SGDLS and CDR2 YYNGEE. J gave up 4 bases and V 2 bases, and 8 bases lay outside the gene matches. As DNA, the CDR3 is TGTGCCAGCAGCGTCCTCATGACAGGGGGCGGAGAGACCCAGTACTTC. This codes for CASSVLMTGGGETQYF.